Presented here are 20 T cell receptor beta chains from one specimen sequenced in a study of T-cell memory formation after mild COVID-19. TCRdb re-called the 5' RACE reads with MiXCR, one entry per CDR3 protein. The profile shows about 360,000 distinct CDR3 sequences, 13% of them singletons. Sequenced input: PBMCs or a T cell subset sorted from them (not recorded which). The receptors stem from a man between 18 and 35 years old who had mild COVID-19 (a few samples of this study predate the infection). Cell type and time point are not known.

The J gene is TRBJ2-5, the V gene TRBV5-1, with D maybe TRBD2 (5 bases). Deletions cut 1 base from V and 5 bases from J, with 12 bases between. This CDR3 region has 14 residues. Looked up from germline, CDR1 is SGHRS and CDR2 is YFSETQ. The CDR3 loop reads CASSLIEGDETQYF. In DNA form, the CDR3 reads TGCGCCAGCAGCTTGATAGAGGGAGATGAGACCCAGTACTTC. Variable domain in full (rest from reference TRBV5-1 and TRBJ2-5): KAGVTQTPRYLIKTRGQQVTLSCSPISGHRSVSWYQQTPGQGLQFLFEYFSETQRNKGNFPGRFSGRQFSNSRSEMNVSTLELGDSALYLCASSLIEGDETQYFGPGTRLLVL.

This clonotype appeared a few times. The CDR3 nucleotides read TGCGCCAGCAGCCGAATAGCGGGGGGGCTTGCAGATACGCAGTATTTT. This translates into CASSRIAGGLADTQYF. The chain joins TRBV4-3 to TRBJ2-3, with 11 bases matching TRBD2. The CDR3 length is 16 residues. The V gene end was trimmed by 4 bases and the J gene end by 4 bases; junction bases not matched to a gene: 7. Per the germline V gene, CDR1 is LGHNA and CDR2 is YSLEER.

The V gene is TRBV7-9, the J gene TRBJ1-3; D not resolved. V shed 5 bases and J shed 0 bases, with 11 bases lying between them. The CDR3 spans 15 residues. Germline-derived CDR1 and CDR2 are SEHNR and FQNEAQ (reference sequence). The DNA of the CDR3 is TGTGCCAGCAGCGGCGAGGGATTCTCTGGAAACACCATATATTTT. Translated, it gives CASSGEGFSGNTIYF.

In this sample, this clonotype turned up many times. The V and J genes are TRBV7-9 and TRBJ1-1, with 11 bases that match TRBD1. CDR3 length equals 12 residues. The V and J ends lost 5 bases and 11 bases, in that order; junction bases with no gene match: 4. Per germline, CDR1 SEHNR and CDR2 FQNEAQ (reference sequence). In DNA form, the CDR3 reads TGTGCCAGCAGCCCGGACAGGGGGCTCGCTTTCTTT. It is translated as CASSPDRGLAFF.

This clonotype showed up just a few times. V gene TRBV7-2 combines with J gene TRBJ2-1; 7 nucleotides agree with TRBD2. CDR1 SGHTA and CDR2 FQGNSA come from the germline V gene. With 4 bases clipped from V and 10 bases from J, the junction kept 4 bases outside the gene matches. The CDR3 consists of 12 residues. The CDR3 DNA is TGTGCCAGCAGCTCGTTGACTAGCGAGCAGTTCTTC. Its protein product is CASSSLTSEQFF.

Points on this clonotype: A read error may explain this, as a much larger clone is one base away. The CDR3 does not close with the conserved phenylalanine or tryptophan, likely indicating a read error. V usage is TRBV28 and J usage is TRBJ2-5; TRBD2 aligns across 8 bases. Germline assignment: CDR1 MDHEN and CDR2 SYDVKM. V gave up 7 bases and J gave up 2 bases; unmatched junction bases: 3. The CDR3 is 13 amino acids. The CDR3 reads CASNRGGQETQYL. The CDR3 bases are TGTGCCAGCAACCGGGGGGGGCAAGAGACCCAGTACTTA.

The chain has TRBV4-2 and TRBJ1-6; D is uncertain. With 0 bases removed from V and 9 bases from J, the gap between germline ends came to 12 bases. From germline, CDR1 is LGHNA and CDR2 YNFKEQ. CDR3 length equals 15 residues. The CDR3 nucleotides read TGTGCCAGCAGCCAAGACCGGACCCGGGGTTCACCCCTCCACTTT. Translated, it gives CASSQDRTRGSPLHF.

The V and J genes are TRBV6-5 and TRBJ2-7; D could derive from TRBD1 or TRBD2 (7 bases each). CDR3 size: 13 residues. The germline gives CDR1 MNHEY, CDR2 SVGAGI. V shed 6 bases and J shed 5 bases, with 14 bases lying between them. The CDR3 here is CASSPGGVHEQYV. CDR3 nucleotide sequence: TGTGCCAGCAGCCCAGGGGGGGTCCACGAGCAGTACGTC.

This clonotype has only a few counts. The chain recombines TRBV4-2 with TRBJ2-5; perhaps TRBD2 as D (5 bases). V gave up 4 bases and J gave up 7 bases, with 19 bases separating them. The CDR3 spans 15 residues. Germline values: CDR1 LGHNA, CDR2 YNFKEQ. CDR3 bases: TGTGCCAGCAGCCCGCGGGTCTTCGCGCGAGGGACCCAGTACTTC. It is translated as CASSPRVFARGTQYF.

The V call is TRBV6-2 or TRBV6-3, the J call TRBJ2-7; D remains ambiguous. This CDR3 region has 14 residues. V lost 7 bases and J 3 bases, leaving 16 bases between the germline ends. The germline gives CDR1 MNHEY, CDR2 SVGEGT. The CDR3 sequence is CASIPRRGNYEQYF. As DNA, the CDR3 is TGTGCCAGCATCCCAAGAAGAGGAAACTACGAGCAGTACTTC.

This clonotype has just a few counts. V usage is TRBV3-1 and J usage is TRBJ1-1; 7 nucleotides line up with TRBD1. Germline V gene lookup returns CDR1 LGHDT and CDR2 YNNKEL (reference sequence). CDR3 length equals 11 residues. The trim removed 4 bases at V and 11 bases at J, leaving 4 bases unmatched. This CDR3 reads CASSRTGSAFF. The CDR3 DNA is TGTGCCAGCAGCCGGACAGGCTCGGCTTTCTTT.

This chain uses TRBV20-1 with TRBJ2-5; 7 positions match TRBD1. Germline V gene sequence: CDR1 DFQATT, CDR2 SNEGSKA (reference sequence). V lost 6 bases, J lost 4 bases, and 11 bases stayed unmatched. The CDR3 spans 14 residues. CDR3 in amino acids: CSAQPTGDVETQYF. The CDR3 DNA follows: TGCAGTGCACAGCCTACAGGGGACGTAGAGACCCAGTACTTC.

This clonotype was counted only a few times. The chain carries TRBV29-1 and TRBJ2-1; TRBD2 matches at 13 bases. V lost 7 bases, J lost 4 bases, and 4 bases stayed unmatched. The CDR3 extends over 14 amino acids. The germline gives CDR1 SQVTM, CDR2 ANQGSEA. The CDR3 protein is CSAGTSGDYNEQFF. The DNA of the CDR3 is TGCAGCGCCGGGACTAGCGGGGATTACAATGAGCAGTTCTTC.

This clonotype turned up a few times. This sequence joins TRBV11-2 and TRBJ1-1, with TRBD1 matching over 8 bases. V trimming: 6 bases; J trimming: 6 bases; junction bases outside the gene matches: 6. Germline V gene data show CDR1 as SGHAT and CDR2 as FQNNGV. The CDR3 runs 13 residues. CDR3 sequence (DNA): TGTGCCAGCAGACGCGGACAGGGTGCTGAAGCTTTCTTT. Its translation: CASRRGQGAEAFF. Based on the CDR3 plus reference TRBV11-2 and TRBJ1-1, the full variable domain is EAGVAQSPRYKIIEKRQSVAFWCNPISGHATLYWYQQILGQGPKLLIQFQNNGVVDDSQLPKDRFSAERLKGVDSTLKIQPAKLEDSAVYLCASRRGQGAEAFFGQGTRLTVV.

In its sample, this clonotype was seen many times. The rearrangement uses TRBV7-9 and TRBJ2-1; possible D gene TRBD2, 5 bases. The CDR3 totals 15 residues. The ends were cut back, 3 bases at V and 1 base at J, with 10 bases in the middle. The germline CDR1 and CDR2 sequences are SEHNR and FQNEAQ (reference sequence). The CDR3 protein is CASSFRGSSYNEQFF. As DNA, the CDR3 is TGTGCCAGCAGCTTCCGGGGATCATCCTACAATGAGCAGTTCTTC.

The rearrangement joins TRBV4-2 to TRBJ2-2; TRBD2 matches 12 bases. From germline, CDR1 is LGHNA and CDR2 YNFKEQ. V dropped 5 bases and J dropped 7; count of bases not matched to a gene: 11. The CDR3 is 17 residues long. Here the CDR3 DNA reads TGTGCCAGCAGCGTGGGGCTAGCGGGGGGGCTGGACGGGGAGCTGTTTTTT. This translates into CASSVGLAGGLDGELFF.

This chain joins TRBV10-2 and TRBJ1-2; D unresolved. Germline loops: CDR1 WSHSY, CDR2 SAAADI. The CDR3 loop spans 13 amino acids. The V end lost 2 bases, the J end lost 4 bases, and 8 bases lay between the germline ends. The chain's CDR3 is CASSEKAIYGYTF. DNA of the CDR3: TGCGCCAGCAGTGAGAAGGCAATCTATGGCTACACCTTC.

Many counts were recorded for this clonotype. The J gene is TRBJ2-3, the V gene TRBV7-2; no clear D. The CDR3 loop spans 13 amino acids. V gave up 5 bases and J gave up 0 bases, with 6 bases separating them. Germline lookup yields CDR1 SGHTA and CDR2 FQGNSA. CDR3 protein: CASSMTSTDTQYF. CDR3 coding DNA: TGTGCCAGCAGCATGACTAGCACAGATACGCAGTATTTT.

This clonotype was counted only a few times. This sequence joins TRBV6-4 and TRBJ2-1, with D uncertain. Looked up from germline, CDR1 is MRHNA and CDR2 is SNTAGT. V lost 0 bases, J lost 0 bases, and 9 bases lay in between. The CDR3 covers 16 residues. This CDR3 reads CASSDSGRSSYNEQFF. DNA for the CDR3: TGTGCCAGCAGTGACTCGGGTAGGAGCTCCTACAATGAGCAGTTCTTC.

This clonotype appeared a few times. J is TRBJ1-5 and V is TRBV7-8; maybe TRBD1 (6 bases). The CDR3 has 13 amino acids. Germline CDR1 SGHVS, CDR2 FQNEAQ. V was clipped by 5 bases and J by 5 bases, with 10 bases between them. CDR3 nucleotides: TGTGCCAGCAGCCCGGACAGATATCAGCCCCAGCATTTT. This codes for CASSPDRYQPQHF.